These T cell receptor beta chains were read from a single sample in a study of lymphopenia after photon versus proton radiotherapy. Sequenced by immunoSEQ multiplex PCR; TCRdb stores in-frame clones only, minus some. Here the sample spans about 61,000 clones, roughly 86% being singletons. Sequenced here: peripheral blood, sampled from a patient treated with photon-based radiotherapy. Receptors were obtained from a man aged 35 to 55 with gastric cancer. CDR3s include the opening cysteine and the closing phenylalanine or tryptophan. The D gene is left open where the match is weak. The size entry is marked missing in some rows and otherwise reads once, few, many or a size class.

d_call: TRBD1
j_call: TRBJ2-1
clone_size: .
v_call: TRBV5-1
cdr3_aa: CASRSVYQGAPVGEQFF
cdr3_nt: TGCGCCAGCAGGAGTGTCTATCAGGGGGCGCCCGTCGGTGAGCAGTTCTTC

d_call: .
j_call: TRBJ2-1
clone_size: .
v_call: TRBV10-3
cdr3_aa: CAISAGEEQFF
cdr3_nt: TGTGCCATCAGTGCAGGTGAAGAGCAGTTCTTC

d_call: .
j_call: TRBJ2-2
clone_size: .
v_call: TRBV18
cdr3_aa: CASSPFTYTGELFF
cdr3_nt: TGTGCCAGCTCACCATTCACGTACACCGGGGAGCTGTTTTTT

d_call: .
j_call: TRBJ1-1
clone_size: .
v_call: TRBV9
cdr3_aa: CASSVLAGAEAFF
cdr3_nt: TGTGCCAGCAGCGTATTGGCAGGGGCTGAAGCTTTCTTT

d_call: .
j_call: TRBJ2-3
clone_size: .
v_call: TRBV9
cdr3_aa: CASSSRGQRDTQYF
cdr3_nt: TGTGCCAGCAGCTCCAGAGGACAGAGGGATACGCAGTATTTT

d_call: .
j_call: TRBJ2-7
clone_size: .
v_call: TRBV5-4
cdr3_aa: CASSLGSSYEQYF
cdr3_nt: TGTGCCAGCAGCCTGGGAAGCTCCTACGAGCAGTACTTC

d_call: .
j_call: TRBJ2-3
clone_size: .
v_call: TRBV10-3
cdr3_aa: CAISQSGPDTQYF
cdr3_nt: TGTGCCATCAGCCAATCGGGTCCCGATACGCAGTATTTT

d_call: .
j_call: TRBJ1-1
clone_size: .
v_call: TRBV5-1
cdr3_aa: CASSLEFGGKNSEAFF
cdr3_nt: TGCGCCAGCAGCTTGGAATTCGGTGGAAAGAATTCTGAAGCTTTCTTT

d_call: TRBD1
j_call: TRBJ1-1
clone_size: .
v_call: TRBV5-6
cdr3_aa: CASTLLQGAEAFF
cdr3_nt: TGTGCCAGCACCTTATTACAGGGGGCTGAAGCTTTCTTT

d_call: .
j_call: TRBJ2-7
clone_size: .
v_call: TRBV5-1
cdr3_aa: CASSSRGDGYEQYF
cdr3_nt: TGCGCCAGCAGCTCCCGAGGGGACGGCTACGAGCAGTACTTC

d_call: .
j_call: TRBJ1-5
clone_size: .
v_call: TRBV6-5
cdr3_aa: CASSSRGSMSNQPQHF
cdr3_nt: TGTGCCAGCAGTTCCCGGGGAAGTATGAGCAATCAGCCCCAGCATTTT

d_call: TRBD1
j_call: TRBJ1-2
clone_size: .
v_call: TRBV6-5
cdr3_aa: CASRGPGQGDGYTF
cdr3_nt: TGTGCCAGCAGGGGCCCGGGACAGGGAGATGGCTACACCTTC

d_call: TRBD1
j_call: TRBJ1-6
clone_size: .
v_call: TRBV4-2
cdr3_aa: CASSQGQGATDSPLHF
cdr3_nt: TGTGCCAGCAGCCAAGGACAGGGGGCCACGGATTCACCCCTCCACTTT

d_call: .
j_call: TRBJ1-1
clone_size: .
v_call: TRBV14
cdr3_aa: CASSQVGSPVKRTEAFF
cdr3_nt: TGTGCCAGCAGCCAAGTGGGATCACCAGTTAAGAGGACTGAAGCTTTCTTT

d_call: TRBD2
j_call: TRBJ2-3
clone_size: .
v_call: TRBV7-3
cdr3_aa: CASSTGTSYTQYF
cdr3_nt: TGTGCCAGCAGCACCGGGACTAGCTATACGCAGTATTTT

d_call: TRBD2
j_call: TRBJ2-5
clone_size: once
v_call: TRBV5-1
cdr3_aa: CASSLGTSGGRTQYF
cdr3_nt: TGCGCCAGCAGCCTAGGGACTAGCGGGGGAAGGACCCAGTACTTC

d_call: .
j_call: TRBJ2-2
clone_size: .
v_call: TRBV9
cdr3_aa: CASSVSGHSNTGELFF
cdr3_nt: TGTGCCAGCAGCGTATCGGGACACTCGAACACCGGGGAGCTGTTTTTT

d_call: TRBD1
j_call: TRBJ2-2
clone_size: once
v_call: TRBV10-3
cdr3_aa: CAISERDSPAGELFF
cdr3_nt: TGTGCCATCAGTGAACGGGACAGCCCAGCCGGGGAGCTGTTTTTT

d_call: .
j_call: TRBJ2-5
clone_size: .
v_call: TRBV7-2
cdr3_aa: CASSFQQPETQYF
cdr3_nt: TGTGCCAGCAGCTTTCAACAGCCGGAGACCCAGTACTTC

d_call: .
j_call: TRBJ1-1
clone_size: .
v_call: TRBV7-2
cdr3_aa: CASSAGHGGAGNTEAFF
cdr3_nt: TGTGCCAGCAGCGCGGGTCACGGGGGGGCAGGGAACACTGAAGCTTTCTTT

d_call: TRBD1
j_call: TRBJ2-2
clone_size: .
v_call: TRBV15
cdr3_aa: CATSTDGTGIFGELFF
cdr3_nt: TGTGCCACCAGCACGGATGGGACAGGGATCTTCGGGGAGCTGTTTTTT

d_call: .
j_call: TRBJ2-7
clone_size: few
v_call: TRBV5-1
cdr3_aa: CASSLGDLYEQYF
cdr3_nt: TGCGCCAGCAGCTTGGGGGACCTCTACGAGCAGTACTTC

d_call: .
j_call: TRBJ2-1
clone_size: .
v_call: TRBV7-9
cdr3_aa: CASSLPDSNEQFF
cdr3_nt: TGTGCCAGCAGCTTACCGGACAGCAATGAGCAGTTCTTC

d_call: .
j_call: TRBJ2-6
clone_size: .
v_call: TRBV19
cdr3_aa: CASSILGPSGANVLTF
cdr3_nt: TGTGCCAGTAGTATACTGGGTCCCTCTGGGGCCAACGTCCTGACTTTC

d_call: TRBD1
j_call: TRBJ1-1
clone_size: .
v_call: TRBV7-2
cdr3_aa: CASSLDRGAFF
cdr3_nt: TGTGCCAGCAGCTTAGACAGGGGGGCTTTCTTT

d_call: TRBD1
j_call: TRBJ1-2
clone_size: .
v_call: TRBV6-5
cdr3_aa: CASWGQGSRYGYTF
cdr3_nt: TGTGCCAGCTGGGGACAGGGGAGTCGGTATGGCTACACCTTC

d_call: TRBD1
j_call: TRBJ1-2
clone_size: .
v_call: TRBV6-6
cdr3_aa: CASSPGQVGGYTF
cdr3_nt: TGTGCCAGCAGCCCCGGACAGGTTGGTGGCTACACCTTC

d_call: .
j_call: TRBJ1-5
clone_size: .
v_call: TRBV19
cdr3_aa: CASSIVRDQPQHF
cdr3_nt: TGTGCCAGTAGTATCGTTAGAGACCAGCCCCAGCATTTT

d_call: TRBD1
j_call: TRBJ2-2
clone_size: .
v_call: TRBV5-1
cdr3_aa: CASSLRGLGNTGELFF
cdr3_nt: TGCGCCAGCAGCCTCAGGGGGCTGGGGAACACCGGGGAGCTGTTTTTT

d_call: TRBD1
j_call: TRBJ2-6
clone_size: .
v_call: TRBV11-2
cdr3_aa: CASSSPGQAAGANVLTF
cdr3_nt: TGTGCCAGCAGCTCCCCGGGACAGGCTGCTGGGGCCAACGTCCTGACTTTC

d_call: .
j_call: TRBJ2-5
clone_size: .
v_call: TRBV5-1
cdr3_aa: CASSLVGGSETQYF
cdr3_nt: TGCGCCAGCAGCTTGGTAGGGGGGTCAGAGACCCAGTACTTC